These T cell receptor beta chains were read from a single sample in a study of T-cell reconstitution after alpha-beta-depleted transplantation in children. TCRdb reprocessed the PCR reads via MiXCR and lists one record per CDR3 protein. The profile covers 450,000 to 700,000 distinct CDR3 sequences, with about a quarter appearing a single time and around 36% taken by the ten largest. The sequences come from PBMCs, collected before TCRalphabeta/CD19-depleted stem cell transplant. Receptor source: a boy under two years old with Wiskott-Aldrich syndrome, due to receive a stem cell transplant. Each CDR3 is given with its conserved first and last residue. A D gene is named only where the DNA matches it firmly. Size tells how often a clone was seen (once, few, many) or the class of an expanded clone, and some rows leave it out.

few,TRBV5-5,TRBJ2-7,TRBD2,CASSIVGSGTIAYEQYF,TGTGCCAGCAGCATTGTTGGGTCCGGGACTATCGCCTACGAGCAGTACTTC
NA,TRBV5-1,TRBJ1-1,NA,CASSLGGHTEAFF,TGCGCCAGCAGCTTGGGCGGGCACACTGAAGCTTTCTTT
NA,TRBV12-3/TRBV12-4,TRBJ2-3,NA,CASSLKTGRTDTQYF,TGTGCCAGCAGTCTGAAGACAGGACGCACAGATACGCAGTATTTT
NA,TRBV12-3/TRBV12-4,TRBJ2-1,NA,CASTTTGLGYNEQFF,TGTGCCAGCACTACGACAGGCCTGGGGTACAATGAGCAGTTCTTC
few,TRBV29-1,TRBJ1-5,TRBD1,CSVSTGTASNQPQHF,TGCAGCGTTAGCACCGGGACAGCCAGCAATCAGCCCCAGCATTTT
few,TRBV5-6,TRBJ1-5,NA,CASTSGPNQPQHF,TGTGCCAGCACCTCTGGGCCCAATCAGCCCCAGCATTTT
NA,TRBV7-2,TRBJ2-3,NA,CASSLTVRSDTQYF,TGTGCCAGCAGCCTCACTGTAAGGTCAGATACGCAGTATTTT
few,TRBV3-1,TRBJ2-1,TRBD2,CASSPRLAGVPSYNEQFF,TGTGCCAGCAGCCCAAGACTAGCGGGAGTTCCGTCCTACAATGAGCAGTTCTTC
few,TRBV7-2,TRBJ2-2,NA,CASSLAWMAGELFF,TGTGCCAGCAGCTTAGCGTGGATGGCCGGGGAGCTGTTTTTT
NA,TRBV6-1,TRBJ1-2,TRBD1,CASSLLLGGLGGYTF,TGTGCCAGCAGTCTCCTACTAGGGGGCTTGGGTGGCTACACCTTC
NA,TRBV20-1,TRBJ2-1,TRBD2,CSARVLSGSSYNEQFF,TGCAGTGCTAGAGTTCTAAGCGGGAGCTCCTACAATGAGCAGTTCTTC
NA,TRBV5-1,TRBJ1-1,TRBD1,CASSSKSLGQANTEAFF,TGCGCCAGCAGCTCGAAATCCCTTGGACAGGCGAACACTGAAGCTTTCTTT
NA,TRBV5-5,TRBJ2-5,TRBD2,CASSYGTSGSLETQYF,TGTGCCAGCAGCTACGGGACTAGCGGGAGTCTGGAGACCCAGTACTTC
few,TRBV7-2,TRBJ2-5,NA,CASSLEGLVQETQYF,TGTGCCAGCAGCTTAGAGGGACTGGTCCAAGAGACCCAGTACTTC
few,TRBV6-5,TRBJ2-5,NA,CASLQGQTQYF,TGTGCCAGCTTGCAGGGGCAGACCCAGTACTTC
NA,TRBV5-1,TRBJ1-5,NA,CAAGGPQPQHF,TGCGCCGCGGGAGGTCCGCAGCCCCAGCATTTT
few,TRBV28,TRBJ1-2,TRBD1,CASSSKTGVKNGYTF,TGTGCCAGCAGTTCAAAAACAGGGGTGAAGAATGGCTACACTTTC
few,TRBV5-6,TRBJ2-5,NA,CASELAHQETQYF,TGTGCCAGCGAGCTGGCACACCAAGAGACCCAGTACTTC
NA,TRBV28,TRBJ2-7,NA,CASSFSWGVGEQYF,TGTGCCAGCAGTTTCTCATGGGGGGTAGGGGAGCAGTACTTC
NA,TRBV18,TRBJ2-1,TRBD2,CASSRLAGSGGNEQFF,TGTGCCAGCTCGCGACTAGCGGGGTCTGGGGGCAATGAGCAGTTCTTC